The source of this T cell receptor (beta chain) is a study of CXCR3-negative and CXCR3-positive naive CD8 T cells. Each TRB cDNA library was prepared by 5' RACE (with UMI labels). Reprocessing the 5' RACE reads, TCRdb reports a single entry for every CDR3 protein and omits DNA. The sample shows about 94,000 distinct CDR3 sequences, and 0.5% to 0.6% sits with its ten largest clones. Points on this clonotype: Antigen: not known.

Broader study findings: CXCR3-negative naive cells had less hydrophobic TRB CDR3s than did CXCR3-positive naive cells.

From germline, CDR1 is PRHDT and CDR2 FYEKMQ (reference sequence). The CDR3 consists of 14 residues. Naive CD8+ T cells were CD45RO-CCR7+CD27+CD95-. The chain uses TRBV13 and TRBJ2-7; TCRdb returns TRBD1, unconfirmable since there is no DNA. The sequence was collected from a human donor in good health. Some clones in this sample may be carry-over from other donors' samples. The sample taken for sequencing was naive CXCR3+ CD8+ T cells from blood. Regarding subset: CD45RO-CCR7+CD27+CD95- naive CD8+ T cells expressing CXCR3 (TNR3+). CDR3 in amino acids: CASSLGGVAYEQYF.